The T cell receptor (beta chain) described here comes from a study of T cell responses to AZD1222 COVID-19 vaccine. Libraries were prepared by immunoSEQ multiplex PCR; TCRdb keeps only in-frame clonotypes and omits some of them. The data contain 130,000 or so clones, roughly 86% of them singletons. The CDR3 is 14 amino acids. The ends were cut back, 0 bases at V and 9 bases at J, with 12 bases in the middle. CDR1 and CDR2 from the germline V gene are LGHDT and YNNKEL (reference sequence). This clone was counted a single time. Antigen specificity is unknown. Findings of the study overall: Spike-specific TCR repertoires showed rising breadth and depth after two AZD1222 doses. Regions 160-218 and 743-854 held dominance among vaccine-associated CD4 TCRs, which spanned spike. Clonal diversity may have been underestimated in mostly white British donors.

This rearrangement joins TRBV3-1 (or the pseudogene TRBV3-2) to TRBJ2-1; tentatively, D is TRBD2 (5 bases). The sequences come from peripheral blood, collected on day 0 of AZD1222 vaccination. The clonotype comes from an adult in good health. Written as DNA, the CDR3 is TGTGCCAGCAGCCAAGATTCGATGGCGGGTGAGCAGTTCTTC. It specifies CASSQDSMAGEQFF.